This T cell receptor (beta chain) was recorded in a study of beta chain features in type 1 diabetes. The whole isolated RNA underwent reverse transcription, so sequencing captured expressed TCRB transcripts. The read count averaged roughly 4 million across naive, central memory and regulatory T cell samples. Clones were read by immunoSEQ multiplex PCR, and TCRdb kept only the in-frame ones, dropping some. In the table there are 250,000 or so clones, 68% of which are singletons. With regard to this clone: What it binds is unknown.

General study points: Sequencing from cDNA could over-represent high-TCR-expressing cells. Insertion counts at VDJ junctions were lower in type 1 diabetes patients, who also showed more deletions there.

V was pared by 5 bases and J by 8 bases, with 16 bases between. This CDR3 is 14 amino acids long. In germline, CDR1 is KGHSH, CDR2 LQKENI. A heparinised blood draw that averaged around 100 mL was obtained once from each donor. V is TRBV18 and J is TRBJ2-1, with a possible D match to TRBD2 (7 bases). Input material: naive CD4+ T cells from blood. The source is a man aged 25-40 years in good health. This CDR3 reads CASSSGASGHEQFF. The CDR3 DNA reads TGTGCCAGCTCATCAGGGGCTAGCGGCCATGAGCAGTTCTTC.